This T cell receptor (beta chain) was recovered during a study of blood T cell repertoires in COVID-19. The CDR3 covers 17 residues. V was pared by 4 bases and J by 0 bases, with 15 bases between. Germline V gene lookup returns CDR1 MNHNS and CDR2 SASEGT. Clones were sequenced by immunoSEQ multiplex PCR, and TCRdb holds only the in-frame ones, with some missing. The profile shows approximately 170,000 clones, over 80% of them singletons. The sequence derives from an elderly woman with COVID-19, enrolled during active disease. Sequencing was carried out using peripheral blood. V and J are TRBV6-1 and TRBJ2-2; D perhaps matches TRBD2 (5 bases). The CDR3 protein is CASSVSGLRANTGELFF. DNA for the CDR3: TGTGCCAGCAGTGTATCTGGGCTGAGGGCGAACACCGGGGAGCTGTTTTTT.